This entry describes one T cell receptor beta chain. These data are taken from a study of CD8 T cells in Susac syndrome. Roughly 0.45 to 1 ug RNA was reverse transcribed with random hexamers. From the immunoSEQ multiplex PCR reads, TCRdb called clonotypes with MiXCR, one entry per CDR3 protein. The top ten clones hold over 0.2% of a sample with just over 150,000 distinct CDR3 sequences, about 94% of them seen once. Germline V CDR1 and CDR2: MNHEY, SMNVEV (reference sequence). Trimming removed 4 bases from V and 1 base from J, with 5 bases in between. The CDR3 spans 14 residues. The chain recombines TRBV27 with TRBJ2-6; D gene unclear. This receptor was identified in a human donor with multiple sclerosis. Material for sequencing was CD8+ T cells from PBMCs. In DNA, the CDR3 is TGTGCCAGCAGTTCACGTTCTGGGGCCAACGTCCTGACTTTC. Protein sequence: CASSSRSGANVLTF. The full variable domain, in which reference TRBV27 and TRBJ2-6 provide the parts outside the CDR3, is EAQVTQNPRYLITVTGKKLTVTCSQNMNHEYMSWYRQDPGLGLRQIYYSMNVEVTDKGDVPEGYKVSRKEKRNFPLILESPSPNQTSLYFCASSSRSGANVLTFGAGSRLTVL.